The rows below give T cell receptor beta chains drawn from one sample of a study of OX40 agonist ivuxolimab in advanced cancers. Clones were sequenced by immunoSEQ multiplex PCR, and TCRdb holds only the in-frame ones, with some missing. The profile shows 55,000 to 70,000 clones, more than 85% of them singletons. The sample here was CD4+ or CD8+ T cells sorted from blood, taken in a trial of the OX40 agonist ivuxolimab. Every receptor here comes from an adult with an advanced solid tumor such as melanoma, head and neck, liver or kidney cancer. The CDR3 runs from the conserved cysteine through the conserved F or W. A D gene is named only where the DNA matches it firmly. Size is stated for part of the rows, as once, few or many counts, or as a class when the clone is expanded.

>NA|TRBJ1-1|TRBV10-1|NA
TGCGCCAGCAGTCGGAGGGGGAGCACTGAAGCTTTCTTT
CASSRRGSTEAFF
>NA|TRBJ1-3|TRBV18|NA
TGTGCCAGCTCGGTGGATGGAAACACCATATATTTT
CASSVDGNTIYF
>NA|TRBJ2-7|TRBV5-6|NA
TGTGCCAGCAGCTCATGGGGGGACGTCAACGAGCAGTACTTC
CASSSWGDVNEQYF
>NA|TRBJ1-4|TRBV2|NA
TGTGCCAGCAGTATATCCCGACAGTTTAATGAAAAACTGTTTTTT
CASSISRQFNEKLFF
>NA|TRBJ1-2|TRBV6-5|NA
TGTGCCAGCAGTTATCGAAATAACTATGGCTACACCTTC
CASSYRNNYGYTF
>NA|TRBJ1-3|TRBV18|NA
TGTGCCAGCTCATCGGGACCCCCGAGCTCTGGAAACACCATATATTTT
CASSSGPPSSGNTIYF
>NA|TRBJ2-3|TRBV6-5|NA
TGTGCCAGCAGTTCTAGCACAGATACGCAGTATTTT
CASSSSTDTQYF
>NA|TRBJ1-4|TRBV5-1|NA
TGCGCCAGCAGCTCCCAGGGTCGGGGGGAAAAACTGTTTTTT
CASSSQGRGEKLFF
>NA|TRBJ2-2|TRBV4-2|NA
TGTGCCAGCAGTCCCGACAAGTCGGGCACCGGGGAGCTGTTTTTT
CASSPDKSGTGELFF
>NA|TRBJ1-5|TRBV18|NA
TGTGCCAGCTCACGACAGGACAATCAGCCCCAGCATTTT
CASSRQDNQPQHF
>NA|TRBJ2-5|TRBV5-1|TRBD1
TGCGCCAGCAGCTTGAACAGGGGGGAGGAGACCCAGTACTTC
CASSLNRGEETQYF
>NA|TRBJ2-6|TRBV5-1|NA
TGCGCCAGCAGCTCACGGGGACCGGCTCCTTCTGGGGCCAACGTCCTGACTTTC
CASSSRGPAPSGANVLTF
>NA|TRBJ1-1|TRBV5-6|NA
TGTGCCAGCAGCCTGGGGCCCCCGATCATGAACACTGAAGCTTTCTTT
CASSLGPPIMNTEAFF
>NA|TRBJ2-3|TRBV18|TRBD2
TGTGCCAGCTCACCAATCGGGGGGACTAGCACAGATACGCAGTATTTT
CASSPIGGTSTDTQYF
>few|TRBJ1-2|TRBV19|NA
TGTGCCAGTAGTATGGGCAGGGGCTATGGCTACACCTTC
CASSMGRGYGYTF
>few|TRBJ2-5|TRBV5-4|TRBD2
TGTGCCAGCAGCTTGGCCGGACTAGCGGGGGGGCAACAAGAGACCCAGTACTTC
CASSLAGLAGGQQETQYF
>NA|TRBJ1-5|TRBV4-1|NA
TGCGCCAGCAGCCAAGATTTTCGGGGAAGCCAGCCCCAGCATTTT
CASSQDFRGSQPQHF
>NA|TRBJ1-5|TRBV28|NA
TGTGCCAGCATTTCCAGGGCCCGCAATCAGCCCCAGCATTTT
CASISRARNQPQHF
>NA|TRBJ2-7|TRBV27|NA
TGTGCCAGCACCCCGGGATCCAACTACGAGCAGTACTTC
CASTPGSNYEQYF
>NA|TRBJ2-1|TRBV5-1|NA
TGCGCCAGCAGCCCCCCCGCCCTAGCGAGCTACAATGAGCAGTTCTTC
CASSPPALASYNEQFF
>NA|TRBJ2-3|TRBV7-2|NA
TGTGCCAGCAGTCGGACAGATCCAGATACGCAGTATTTT
CASSRTDPDTQYF
>NA|TRBJ1-2|TRBV25-1|TRBD1
TGTGCCAGCAGCGACAGGGGATGGGACTATGGCTACACCTTC
CASSDRGWDYGYTF
>NA|TRBJ2-5|TRBV18|TRBD1
TGTGCCAGCTCCCTCAGGGGGCCTCCACAAGAGACCCAGTACTTC
CASSLRGPPQETQYF
>NA|TRBJ1-1|TRBV18|NA
TGTGCCAGCTCACTGGGAGAGGGCCGGGGCACTGAAGCTTTCTTT
CASSLGEGRGTEAFF
>NA|TRBJ1-4|TRBV6-5|TRBD1
TGTGCCAGCAGTTACACGACAGGGCTTAATGAAAAACTGTTTTTT
CASSYTTGLNEKLFF
>NA|TRBJ1-1|TRBV29-1|TRBD1
TGCAGCGCCGGGACAGTAAGTGAAGCTTTCTTT
CSAGTVSEAFF
>NA|TRBJ1-4|TRBV7-9|TRBD1
TGTGCCAGCAGCTCGGACAGGGGGAGCATGGGAAAACTGTTTTTT
CASSSDRGSMGKLFF
>NA|TRBJ2-3|TRBV7-2|NA
TGTGCCAGCAGCTTTGGGGGCACAGATACGCAGTATTTT
CASSFGGTDTQYF
>NA|TRBJ2-1|TRBV6-1|NA
TGTGCCAGCAGTGATTGGGCGGGAATACAGGAGAATGAGCAGTTCTTC
CASSDWAGIQENEQFF
>NA|TRBJ1-4|TRBV5-1|TRBD1
TGCGCCAGCAGCCCAGGGGGGACGGGAGAAAAACTGTTTTTT
CASSPGGTGEKLFF
>NA|TRBJ2-5|TRBV7-6|NA
TGTGCCAGCAGCTCACCCCCGGGACTGATACAAGAGACCCAGTACTTC
CASSSPPGLIQETQYF
>NA|TRBJ1-5|TRBV30|TRBD1
TGTGCCTGGAGTGTACGGGGACAGGGGGCGCATCAGCCCCAGCATTTT
CAWSVRGQGAHQPQHF
>NA|TRBJ2-3|TRBV9|NA
TGTGCCAGCAGCCCCCGGGTGGGGGACACAGATACGCAGTATTTT
CASSPRVGDTDTQYF
>once|TRBJ1-3|TRBV9|NA
TGTGCCAGCAGCGTAGGGCACCAGGTACCCTCTGGAAACACCATATATTTT
CASSVGHQVPSGNTIYF
>few|TRBJ2-1|TRBV19|TRBD1
TGTGCCAGTGTAGGGGGACAGGAGACCTACAATGAGCAGTTCTTC
CASVGGQETYNEQFF
>NA|TRBJ2-2|TRBV5-1|TRBD1
TGCGCCAGCAGCTTCTTACAGGGGGTAGCCGGGGAGCTGTTTTTT
CASSFLQGVAGELFF
>NA|TRBJ2-1|TRBV5-5|TRBD2
TGTGCCAGCAGCCGTAGCGGGGGCGCCTACAATGAGCAGTTCTTC
CASSRSGGAYNEQFF
>NA|TRBJ2-2|TRBV5-1|NA
TGCGCCAGCAGCGTCGGACTGGAGACCGGGGAGCTGTTTTTT
CASSVGLETGELFF
>NA|TRBJ1-2|TRBV18|NA
TGTGCCAGCTCACCAGAGGCAACACGAATTAACTATGGCTACACCTTC
CASSPEATRINYGYTF
>NA|TRBJ1-2|TRBV29-1|NA
TGCAGCGTTGTAAACAACTTCTATGGCTACACCTTC
CSVVNNFYGYTF
>once|TRBJ1-4|TRBV7-2|TRBD1
TGTGCCAGCAGCCTAGGGCCGGGACAGTTAAATGAAAAACTGTTTTTT
CASSLGPGQLNEKLFF
>NA|TRBJ1-5|TRBV4-1|NA
TGCGCCAGCAGCCAAGCAGCGGGTACGTCGGGGCAGCCCCAGCATTTT
CASSQAAGTSGQPQHF
>NA|TRBJ2-5|TRBV1|NA
TGCACCAGCAGCCAGCGGGGGGGGCAATGCACGGAGACCCAGTACTTC
CTSSQRGGQCTETQYF
>NA|TRBJ1-6|TRBV5-5|NA
TGTGCCAGCAGCTTAATCGGCACCGGGGTCCCCCTCCACTTT
CASSLIGTGVPLHF
>NA|TRBJ1-2|TRBV6-5|NA
TGTGCCAGCAGTTACTCGCGAGCTAACTATGGCTACACCTTC
CASSYSRANYGYTF
>NA|TRBJ1-2|TRBV27|NA
TGTGCCAGCAGTTTGGTTGGAACGGGCGGCTACACCTTC
CASSLVGTGGYTF
>NA|TRBJ1-3|TRBV19|NA
TGTGCCAGTAGTATCGGAATGAGCGGAAACACCATATATTTT
CASSIGMSGNTIYF
>NA|TRBJ1-1|TRBV7-9|NA
TGTGCCAGCAGCCCTCCTTTTTCATCGGGTGCAAGGACTGAAGCTTTCTTT
CASSPPFSSGARTEAFF
>NA|TRBJ1-1|TRBV9|NA
TGTGCCAGCAGCCCCCAACAGGGGAACACTGAAGCTTTCTTT
CASSPQQGNTEAFF
>NA|TRBJ2-7|TRBV11-2|NA
TGTGCCAGCAGCCCACAAGCCCCATTGTCCTACGAGCAGTACTTC
CASSPQAPLSYEQYF
>NA|TRBJ2-1|TRBV2|NA
TGTGCCAGCAGCGACCTCAGTTGGAGCTCCTACAATGAGCAGTTCTTC
CASSDLSWSSYNEQFF
>NA|TRBJ1-3|TRBV19|NA
TGTGCCAGTAGCCCAACGGCCGGGACGCCAACCGTGCGGGGAAACACCATATATTTT
CASSPTAGTPTVRGNTIYF